This entry concerns a single TCR beta chain. The entry originates in a study of blood T cell repertoires in COVID-19. Germline V CDR1 and CDR2: SGHDT, YYEEEE. Between the trimmed V and J ends, which lost 0 bases and 1 base, there was a span of 8 bases. The CDR3 has 15 amino acids. Authors' methods: Amplification from reference gene primers served as the basis for estimated nucleated cell counts. Assay used: immunoSEQ multiplex PCR; TCRdb lists only in-frame clones, some missing. The DNA was the basis for D and trimming; V, J and clone size are from that table. Among roughly 150,000 clones listed, more than 75% were seen once.

The chain combines TRBV5-6 with TRBJ2-1; TRBD1 might be the D (5 bases). This clonotype originated in a man aged 18 to 30 with COVID-19, enrolled during active disease. The material sequenced was peripheral blood. In DNA form, the CDR3 reads TGTGCCAGCAGCTTGGATAGGGGTTCCTACAATGAGCAGTTCTTC. It yields the protein CASSLDRGSYNEQFF.